This T cell receptor (beta chain) was sequenced in a study of response to subunit inactivated influenza vaccine. TCRdb ran MiXCR on the RT-PCR reads and lists one entry per CDR3 protein. Altogether about 530,000 distinct CDR3 sequences are present, 10% to 15% being singletons, with the ten largest covering about an eighth. This clonotype was counted a few times. As yet, its antigen is unknown. V was shortened by 8 bases and J by 4 bases, with 20 bases between the two germline ends. This CDR3 is built from 15 residues. General study points: The authors put forward the suggestion that each seasonal influenza vaccination may bring in only a limited number of new T cells.

The sequence derives from a man over 45 who received an inactivated influenza vaccine. The chain has TRBV12-3 or TRBV12-4 and TRBJ1-2, with a weak D call TRBD1 (6 bases). The sample consisted of PBMCs from blood, taken roughly 6 weeks after vaccination. CDR3 bases: TGTGCCAGCCGCTCCTTGGGGGGCCCCTCCTATGGCTACACCTTC. Translated, it gives CASRSLGGPSYGYTF.